Below are 7 T cell receptor beta chains sequenced from a single sample in a study of control samples from healthy donors and cancer patients. TCRdb's copy holds only in-frame clones and misses some; the assay was immunoSEQ multiplex PCR. The sample consists of approximately 52,000 clones, roughly 87% of them appearing once. The material sequenced was blood. The receptors here all came from a man aged 50-59 years in good health.

This chain uses TRBV28 with TRBJ1-2; tentative D call: TRBD1 (5 bases). The CDR3 spans 13 residues. Germline V CDR1 and CDR2: MDHEN, SYDVKM. V lost 1 base, J lost 5 bases, and 8 bases lay in between. The CDR3 spells CASSLSTAYGYTF. In nucleotides, the CDR3 is TGTGCCAGCAGTTTATCGACAGCTTATGGCTACACCTTC.

Written as DNA, the CDR3 is TGTGCCAGCGGGGGGGCGGGCCAAGAGACCCAGTACTTC. Its protein product is CASGGAGQETQYF. The chain links TRBV2 to TRBJ2-5; D possibly corresponds to TRBD2 (7 bases). This CDR3 spans 13 amino acids. The germline V gene has CDR1 SNHLY and CDR2 FYNNEI. Trimming took 8 bases from V and 1 from J, leaving 11 bases between them.

CDR3 in amino acids: CSFSRTSPSYEQYF. The DNA for the CDR3 is TGCAGCTTCAGCAGGACTAGCCCATCCTACGAGCAGTACTTC. The chain recombines TRBV29-1 with TRBJ2-7; TRBD2 matches at 8 bases. This CDR3 is built from 14 residues. J gave up 1 base and V 8 bases, and 10 bases lay outside the gene matches. The germline gives CDR1 SQVTM, CDR2 ANQGSEA.

As to this clone: A junction boundary mismatches the germline segment, possibly from a read error. The chain carries TRBV5-1 and TRBJ2-7; no reliable D call. The CDR3 is 13 residues long. Germline CDR1 and CDR2: SGHRS and YFSETQ. The CDR3 region has the DNA TGCGCCAACAGCTGGGGTACTTCCTACGAGCAGTACTTC. Translated: CANSWGTSYEQYF.

The chain has TRBV11-3 and TRBJ2-7; TRBD2 might be the D (7 bases). This CDR3 region has 15 residues. Per germline, CDR1 SGHNT and CDR2 YENEEA. V was cut by 1 base and J by 3 bases, with 13 bases left in between. The CDR3 coding sequence is TGTGCCAGCAGCTTAGGGGCGGGGGCAGGCTACGAGCAGTACTTC. This sequence encodes CASSLGAGAGYEQYF.

The V call is TRBV10-2, the J call TRBJ2-1; D unresolved. V lost 5 bases, J lost 2 bases, and 4 bases lay in between. CDR1 and CDR2 (germline): WSHSY, SAAADI. The CDR3 loop spans 12 amino acids. Here the CDR3 reads CASSITYNEQFF. For the CDR3, the DNA is TGCGCCAGCAGTATTACCTACAATGAGCAGTTCTTC.

The rearrangement joins TRBV5-1 to TRBJ2-5; 9 bases are a match to TRBD1. This CDR3 region has 14 residues. J was trimmed by 2 bases and V by 4 bases; bases with no gene match: 3. Germline loops: CDR1 SGHRS, CDR2 YFSETQ. The CDR3: CASSSGQGQETQYF. The CDR3 DNA reads as TGCGCCAGCAGCAGTGGACAGGGGCAAGAGACCCAGTACTTC.